Below are 3 T cell receptor beta chains sequenced from a single sample in a study of CD8+CD57+ T cells in acquired aplastic anemia. For sequencing, patients were chosen who had shown expansion of CD8+CD57+ cells by flow cytometry. TCR beta VDJ and CDR3 were profiled, and genomic DNA was the template. One entry per CDR3 protein, called by TCRdb with MiXCR from the reads. The sample has about 160,000 distinct CDR3 sequences; over 55% are singletons. The source material was sorted CD4+, CD8+, or CD8+CD57+ T cells (not recorded which) from PBMCs. These receptors were obtained from a human donor with aplastic anemia.

The rearrangement joins TRBV19 to TRBJ1-2, with TRBD1 matching over 8 bases. Per the germline V gene, CDR1 is LNHDA and CDR2 is SQIVND (reference sequence). J was trimmed by 1 base and V by 9 bases; bases with no gene match: 10. The CDR3 has 15 residues. CDR3 coding DNA: TGTGCCAGCAGTGACCGGACAGGGAGTAACTATGGCTACACCTTC. As protein: CASSDRTGSNYGYTF.

V gene TRBV19 combines with J gene TRBJ1-1; 7 bases line up with TRBD1. There are 11 residues in the CDR3. Germline V CDR1 and CDR2: LNHDA, SQIVND (reference sequence). Germline trimming cut 7 bases from V and 9 bases from J; bases unmatched to any gene: 5. CDR3 amino acids: CASMRTGKAFF. The CDR3 DNA sequence: TGTGCCAGTATGAGGACAGGAAAAGCTTTCTTT.

The V gene is TRBV30, the J gene TRBJ2-2, with D possibly TRBD2 on 6 matching bases. V gave up 1 base and J gave up 3 bases, with 12 bases separating them. The CDR3 is 15 amino acids. Germline V CDR1 and CDR2: GTSNPN, SVGIG (reference sequence). CDR3 bases: TGTGCCTGGAGTGACCGGACTACTCACACCGGGGAGCTGTTTTTT. It specifies CAWSDRTTHTGELFF.